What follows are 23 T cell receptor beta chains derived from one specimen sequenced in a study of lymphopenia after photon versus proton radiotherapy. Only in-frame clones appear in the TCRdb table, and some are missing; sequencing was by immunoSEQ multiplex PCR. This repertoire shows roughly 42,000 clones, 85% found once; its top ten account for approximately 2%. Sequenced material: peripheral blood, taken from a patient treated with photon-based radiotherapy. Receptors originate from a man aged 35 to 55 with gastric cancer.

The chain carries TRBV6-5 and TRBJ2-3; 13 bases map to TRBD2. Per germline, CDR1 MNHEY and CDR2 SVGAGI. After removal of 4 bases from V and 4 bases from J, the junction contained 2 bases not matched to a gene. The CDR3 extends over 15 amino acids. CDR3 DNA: TGTGCCAGCAGTTCCACTAGCGGGGGGGCAGATACGCAGTATTTT. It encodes CASSSTSGGADTQYF.

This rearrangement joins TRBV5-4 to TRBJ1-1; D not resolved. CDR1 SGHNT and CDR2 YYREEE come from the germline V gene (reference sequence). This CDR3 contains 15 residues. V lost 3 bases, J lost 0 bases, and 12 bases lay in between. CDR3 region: CASSWSTAVNTEAFF. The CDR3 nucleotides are TGTGCCAGCAGCTGGAGTACGGCGGTGAACACTGAAGCTTTCTTT.

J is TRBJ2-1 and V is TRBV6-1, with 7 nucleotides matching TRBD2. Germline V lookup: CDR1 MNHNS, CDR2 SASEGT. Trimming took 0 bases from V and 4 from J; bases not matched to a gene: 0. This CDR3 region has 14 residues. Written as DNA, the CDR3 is TGTGCCAGCAGTGAAGCGGGGGGGTACAATGAGCAGTTCTTC. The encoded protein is CASSEAGGYNEQFF.

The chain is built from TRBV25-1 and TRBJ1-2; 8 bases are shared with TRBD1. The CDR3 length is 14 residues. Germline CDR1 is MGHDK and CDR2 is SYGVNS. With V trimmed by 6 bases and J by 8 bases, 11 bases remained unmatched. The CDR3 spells CASRDPGTGQGYTF. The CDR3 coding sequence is TGTGCCAGCAGGGATCCCGGGACAGGCCAAGGCTACACCTTC.

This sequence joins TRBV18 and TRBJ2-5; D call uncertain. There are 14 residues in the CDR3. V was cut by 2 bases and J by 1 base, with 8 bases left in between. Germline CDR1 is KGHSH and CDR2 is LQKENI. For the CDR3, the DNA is TGTGCCAGCTCACCATTAGCAGCCCAAGAGACCCAGTACTTC. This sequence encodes CASSPLAAQETQYF. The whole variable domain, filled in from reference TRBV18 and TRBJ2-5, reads NAGVMQNPRHLVRRRGQEARLRCSPMKGHSHVYWYRQLPEEGLKFMVYLQKENIIDESGMPKERFSAEFPKEGPSILRIQQVVRGDSAAYFCASSPLAAQETQYFGPGTRLLVL.

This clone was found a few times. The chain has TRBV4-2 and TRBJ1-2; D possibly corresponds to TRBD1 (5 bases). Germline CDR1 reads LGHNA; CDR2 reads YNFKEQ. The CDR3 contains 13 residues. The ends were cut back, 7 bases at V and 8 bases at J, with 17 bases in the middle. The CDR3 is CASTPGDVRGYTF. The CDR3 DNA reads TGTGCCAGCACCCCCGGGGACGTCCGGGGCTACACCTTC.

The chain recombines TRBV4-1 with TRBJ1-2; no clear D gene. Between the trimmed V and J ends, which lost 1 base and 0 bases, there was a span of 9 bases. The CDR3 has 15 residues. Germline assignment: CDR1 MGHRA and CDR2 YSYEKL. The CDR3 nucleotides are TGCGCCAGCAGCCAAGGGCAAACTACTAACTATGGCTACACCTTC. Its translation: CASSQGQTTNYGYTF.

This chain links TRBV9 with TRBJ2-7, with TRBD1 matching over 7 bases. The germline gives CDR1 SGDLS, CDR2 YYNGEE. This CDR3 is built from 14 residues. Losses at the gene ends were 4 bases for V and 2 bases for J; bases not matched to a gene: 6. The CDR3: CASSPGQATYEQYF. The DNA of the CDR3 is TGTGCCAGCAGCCCCGGACAGGCGACCTACGAGCAGTACTTC. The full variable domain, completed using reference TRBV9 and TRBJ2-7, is DSGVTQTPKHLITATGQRVTLRCSPRSGDLSVYWYQQSLDQGLQFLIQYYNGEERAKGNILERFSAQQFPDLHSELNLSSLELGDSALYFCASSPGQATYEQYFGPGTRLTVT.

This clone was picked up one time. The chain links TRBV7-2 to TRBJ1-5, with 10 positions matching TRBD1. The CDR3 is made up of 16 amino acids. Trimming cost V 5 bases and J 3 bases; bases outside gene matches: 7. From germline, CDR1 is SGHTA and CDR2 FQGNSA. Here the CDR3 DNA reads TGTGCCAGCAGCCCCAGACAGGGGGCCCCCAATCAGCCCCAGCATTTT. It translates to CASSPRQGAPNQPQHF.

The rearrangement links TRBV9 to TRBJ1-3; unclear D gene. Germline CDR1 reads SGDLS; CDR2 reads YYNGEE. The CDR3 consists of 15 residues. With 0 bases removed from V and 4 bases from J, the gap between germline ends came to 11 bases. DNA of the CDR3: TGTGCCAGCAGCGTAGGCCGGGCACAGGGAAACACCATATATTTT. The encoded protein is CASSVGRAQGNTIYF.

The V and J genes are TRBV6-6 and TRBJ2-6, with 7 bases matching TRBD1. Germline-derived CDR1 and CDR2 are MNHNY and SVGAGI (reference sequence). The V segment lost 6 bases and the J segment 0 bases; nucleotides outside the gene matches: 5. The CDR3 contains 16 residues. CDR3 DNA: TGTGCCAGCAGAGGGGGCCTGACCTCTGGGGCCAACGTCCTGACTTTC. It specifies CASRGGLTSGANVLTF.

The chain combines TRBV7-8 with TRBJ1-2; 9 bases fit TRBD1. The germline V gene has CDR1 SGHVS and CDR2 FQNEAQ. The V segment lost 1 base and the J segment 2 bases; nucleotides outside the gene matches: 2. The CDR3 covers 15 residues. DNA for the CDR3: TGTGCCAGCAGCTTAGGGGGGACAGGGAACTATGGCTACACCTTC. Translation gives CASSLGGTGNYGYTF.

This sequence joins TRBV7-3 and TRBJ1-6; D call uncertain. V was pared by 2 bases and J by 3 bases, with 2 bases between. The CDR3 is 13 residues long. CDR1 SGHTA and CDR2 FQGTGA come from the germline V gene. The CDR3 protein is CASSLDYNSPLHF. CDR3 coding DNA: TGTGCCAGCAGCTTAGACTATAATTCACCCCTCCACTTT. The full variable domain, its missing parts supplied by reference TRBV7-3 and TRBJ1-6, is GAGVSQTPSNKVTEKGKYVELRCDPISGHTALYWYRQSLGQGPEFLIYFQGTGAADDSGLPNDRFFAVRPEGSVSTLKIQRTERGDSAVYLCASSLDYNSPLHFGNGTRLTVT.

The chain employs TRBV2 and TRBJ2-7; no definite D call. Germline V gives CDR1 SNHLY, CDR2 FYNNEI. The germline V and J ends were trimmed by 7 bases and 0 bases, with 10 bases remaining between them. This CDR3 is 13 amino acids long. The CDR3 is CASNFDTSYEQYF. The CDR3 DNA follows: TGTGCCAGCAACTTTGACACCTCCTACGAGCAGTACTTC.

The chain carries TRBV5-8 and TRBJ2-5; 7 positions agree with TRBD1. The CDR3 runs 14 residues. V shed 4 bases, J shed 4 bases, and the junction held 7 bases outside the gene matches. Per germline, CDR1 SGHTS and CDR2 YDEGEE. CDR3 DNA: TGTGCCAGCAGCCCCCAGACAGGGAGAGAGACCCAGTACTTC. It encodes CASSPQTGRETQYF.

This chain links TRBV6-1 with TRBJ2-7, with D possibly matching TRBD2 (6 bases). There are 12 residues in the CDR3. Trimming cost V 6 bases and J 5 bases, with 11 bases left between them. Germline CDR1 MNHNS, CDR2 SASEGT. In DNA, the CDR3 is TGTGCCAGCAGAGCCTCGGGGGACGAGCAGTACTTC. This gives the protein CASRASGDEQYF.

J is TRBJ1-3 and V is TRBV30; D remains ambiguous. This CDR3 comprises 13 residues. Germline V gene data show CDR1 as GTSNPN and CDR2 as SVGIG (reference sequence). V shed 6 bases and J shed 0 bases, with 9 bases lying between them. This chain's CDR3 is CACVSSSGNTIYF. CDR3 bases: TGTGCCTGCGTCTCGAGCTCTGGAAACACCATATATTTT.

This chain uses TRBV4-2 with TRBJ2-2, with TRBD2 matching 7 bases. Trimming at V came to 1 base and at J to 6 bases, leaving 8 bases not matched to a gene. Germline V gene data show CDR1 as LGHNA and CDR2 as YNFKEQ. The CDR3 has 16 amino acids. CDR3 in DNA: TGTGCCAGCAGCCAAGCGGGGGGTCCCCGTTCCGGGGAGCTGTTTTTT. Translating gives CASSQAGGPRSGELFF.

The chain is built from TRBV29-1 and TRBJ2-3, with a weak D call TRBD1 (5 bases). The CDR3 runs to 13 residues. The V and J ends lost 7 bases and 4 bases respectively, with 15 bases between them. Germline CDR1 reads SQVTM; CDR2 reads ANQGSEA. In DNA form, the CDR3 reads TGCAGCGGGCGGCCGACCAGGGCAGATACGCAGTATTTT. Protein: CSGRPTRADTQYF.

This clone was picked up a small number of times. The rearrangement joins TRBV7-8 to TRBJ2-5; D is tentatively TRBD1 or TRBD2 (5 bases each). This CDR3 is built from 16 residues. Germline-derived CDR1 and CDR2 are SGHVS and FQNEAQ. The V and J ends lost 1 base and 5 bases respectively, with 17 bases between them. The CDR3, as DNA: TGTGCCAGCAGCTTAGGGGCGAGGGGTGTGAAGGAGACCCAGTACTTC. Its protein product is CASSLGARGVKETQYF.

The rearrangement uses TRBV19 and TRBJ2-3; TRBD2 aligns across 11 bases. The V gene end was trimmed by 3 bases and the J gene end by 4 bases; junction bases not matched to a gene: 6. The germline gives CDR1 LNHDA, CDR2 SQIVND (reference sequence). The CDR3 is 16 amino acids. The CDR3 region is CASSILAGGQADTQYF. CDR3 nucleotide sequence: TGTGCCAGTAGTATTTTAGCGGGGGGGCAGGCAGATACGCAGTATTTT.

The CDR3 sequence is CASSRGTGRGETQYF. CDR3 bases: TGTGCCAGCAGTAGAGGGACAGGGAGGGGAGAGACCCAGTACTTC. V is TRBV27 and J is TRBJ2-5; 9 nucleotides align to TRBD1. This CDR3 is 15 amino acids long. The germline gives CDR1 MNHEY, CDR2 SMNVEV (reference sequence). Losses at the gene ends were 5 bases for V and 4 bases for J; bases not matched to a gene: 8.

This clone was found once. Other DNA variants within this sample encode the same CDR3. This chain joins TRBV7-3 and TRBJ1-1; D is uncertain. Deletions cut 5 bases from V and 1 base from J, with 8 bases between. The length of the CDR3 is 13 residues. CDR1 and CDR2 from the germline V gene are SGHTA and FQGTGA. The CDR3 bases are TGTGCCAGCAGCCGATCGGAGAACACTGAAGCTTTCTTT. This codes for CASSRSENTEAFF.